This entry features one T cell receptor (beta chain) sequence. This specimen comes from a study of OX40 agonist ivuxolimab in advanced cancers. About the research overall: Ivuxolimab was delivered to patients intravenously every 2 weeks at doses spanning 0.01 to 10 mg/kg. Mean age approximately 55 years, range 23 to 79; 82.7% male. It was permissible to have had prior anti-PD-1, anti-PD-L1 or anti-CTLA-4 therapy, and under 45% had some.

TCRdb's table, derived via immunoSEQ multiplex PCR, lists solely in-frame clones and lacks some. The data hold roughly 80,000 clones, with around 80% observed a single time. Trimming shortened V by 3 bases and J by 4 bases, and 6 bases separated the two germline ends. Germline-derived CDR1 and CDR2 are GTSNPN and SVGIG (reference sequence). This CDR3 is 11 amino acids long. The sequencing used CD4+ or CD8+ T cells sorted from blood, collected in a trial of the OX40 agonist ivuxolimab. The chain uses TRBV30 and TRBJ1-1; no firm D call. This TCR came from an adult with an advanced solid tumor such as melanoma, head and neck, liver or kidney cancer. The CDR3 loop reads CAWSVVTEAFF. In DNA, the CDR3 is TGTGCCTGGAGCGTAGTCACTGAAGCTTTCTTT.